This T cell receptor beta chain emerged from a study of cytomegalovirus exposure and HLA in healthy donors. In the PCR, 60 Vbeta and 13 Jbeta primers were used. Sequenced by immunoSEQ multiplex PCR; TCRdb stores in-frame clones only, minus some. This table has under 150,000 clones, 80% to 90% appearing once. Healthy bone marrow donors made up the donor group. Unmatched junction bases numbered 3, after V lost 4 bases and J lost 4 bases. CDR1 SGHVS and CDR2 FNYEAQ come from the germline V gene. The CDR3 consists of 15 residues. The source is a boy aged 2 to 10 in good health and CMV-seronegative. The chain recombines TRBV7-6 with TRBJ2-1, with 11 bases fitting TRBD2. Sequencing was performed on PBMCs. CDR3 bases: TGTGCCAGCAGCTCGGGGACTAGCGGTTACAATGAGCAGTTCTTC. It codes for CASSSGTSGYNEQFF.